Each of the 20 T cell receptor beta chains below was sequenced from the same sample in a study of T cells in Graves' hyperthyroidism and ophthalmopathy. The source material, RNA transcripts, was used to amplify TCR beta CDR3 regions. During a first-round RT-PCR of the TCR CDR3, the HTBI primer set was used. TCRdb independently ran MiXCR on the multiplex PCR reads; one entry per CDR3 protein. The sample shows about 520,000 distinct CDR3 sequences, approximately 25% of them seen only once. The sequenced material came from blood. Source of these receptors: a woman between 25 and 40 years old with Graves' ophthalmopathy.

This clonotype was picked up many times. The chain combines TRBV3-1 with TRBJ2-7; perhaps TRBD2 as D (6 bases). CDR3 size: 13 residues. V was pared by 3 bases and J by 6 bases, with 12 bases between. In germline, CDR1 is LGHDT, CDR2 YNNKEL (reference sequence). The CDR3 DNA sequence: TGTGCCAGCAGCCAGACTAGTTCGGGCGAGCAGTACTTC. It is translated as CASSQTSSGEQYF.

Comment on this clonotype: This sequence may be a read error, since a much larger clone differs from it by one base. V gene TRBV7-2 combines with J gene TRBJ1-2; D may be TRBD1 (6 bases). CDR3 length: 15 amino acids. Germline lookup yields CDR1 SGHTA and CDR2 FQGNSA. V lost 7 bases and J lost 4, with 19 bases in between. The CDR3 reads CASIPTWGRSYGYTF. In DNA, the CDR3 is TGTGCCAGCATCCCTACCTGGGGGCGGTCCTATGGCTACACCTTC.

V is TRBV27 and J is TRBJ1-5; D gene ambiguous. Germline V gene lookup returns CDR1 MNHEY and CDR2 SMNVEV (reference sequence). The CDR3 consists of 12 residues. V dropped 3 bases and J dropped 6 bases, with 6 bases sitting between them. CDR3 DNA sequence: TGTGCCAGCAGTTTTTATGGTCAGCCCCAGCATTTT. It is translated as CASSFYGQPQHF.

This clonotype was detected ten times or more. The gene calls are TRBV6-5 and TRBJ1-1; TRBD1 might be the D (6 bases). The CDR3 sequence is 16 residues long. With 4 bases removed from V and 1 base from J, the gap between germline ends came to 16 bases. Germline CDR1 MNHEY, CDR2 SVGAGI. DNA of the CDR3: TGTGCCAGCAGTTCCTGGGGGGGACAAAGGAACACTGAAGCTTTCTTT. Translation gives CASSSWGGQRNTEAFF.

Note on this clonotype: One end of the junction varies from germline; a read error may be responsible. This chain joins TRBV4-1 and TRBJ1-6, with TRBD1 identical over 9 bases. The CDR3 is 18 residues long. Germline V gene lookup returns CDR1 MGHRA and CDR2 YSYEKL. The CDR3 DNA reads TGCGCCAGCAGCCAAGTACTTGTGGGACAGGGCTATCATTCACCCCTCCACTTT. Translated: CASSQVLVGQGYHSPLHF.

The chain uses TRBV12-3 or TRBV12-4 and TRBJ2-7; weak D call: TRBD1 (8 bases). Trimming cost V 1 base and J 2 bases, with 15 bases left between them. The CDR3 sequence is 16 residues long. DNA for the CDR3: TGTGCCAGCAGTTTAGGGGGGGGGACAGGAACCTACGAGCAGTACTTC. Amino acids: CASSLGGGTGTYEQYF.

Note on this clonotype: A read error may be the cause here, since a much bigger clone is one base away. V is TRBV6-5 and J is TRBJ1-5; D uncertain. V was cut by 2 bases and J by 3 bases, with 8 bases left in between. This CDR3 is 14 amino acids long. CDR1 is MNHEY, CDR2 SVGAGI, per germline. The DNA for the CDR3 is TGTGCCAGCAGTTACGGGCCAGTCAATCAGCCCCAGCATTTT. Translation gives CASSYGPVNQPQHF.

This clonotype was detected ten times or more. The CDR3 nucleotides read TGCAGTGCTAGTAAACAGCACTCAGGGGCCAACGTCCTGACTTTC. Translating it yields CSASKQHSGANVLTF. This chain connects TRBV20-1 to TRBJ2-6, with D uncertain. Germline V gives CDR1 DFQATT, CDR2 SNEGSKA (reference sequence). CDR3 size: 15 residues. Trimming removed 3 bases at V and 4 bases at J, with 13 bases between.

This clonotype appeared many times. CDR3 nucleotides: TGCGCCAGCAGCCAAGAATCGCGAGGGGATGAAGCTTTCTTT. It is translated as CASSQESRGDEAFF. The chain uses TRBV4-3 and TRBJ1-1, with TRBD1 as a possible D gene (5 bases). The germline V gene encodes CDR1 LGHNA and CDR2 YSLEER. The CDR3 is 14 amino acids. V lost 0 bases and J lost 7, with 12 bases in between.

This clonotype was seen more than once but under ten times. This rearrangement joins TRBV5-1 to TRBJ1-1; D perhaps matches TRBD1 (5 bases). CDR3 length: 16 amino acids. Germline-derived CDR1 and CDR2 are SGHRS and YFSETQ. Trimming removed 4 bases from V and 3 bases from J, with 19 bases in between. CDR3 DNA: TGCGCCAGCAGCCCGCAGGGTAAAGGAGGGGACACTGAAGCTTTCTTT. Its protein product is CASSPQGKGGDTEAFF.

Ten or more counts support this clonotype. This CDR3 reads CASSVSRGFSGNTIYF. DNA of the CDR3: TGCGCCAGCAGCGTATCCAGGGGGTTCTCTGGAAACACCATATATTTT. The V call is TRBV5-1, the J call TRBJ1-3, with TRBD1 identical over 7 bases. The CDR3 length is 16 residues. V was clipped by 4 bases and J by 0 bases; unmatched bases: 7. Germline V gene sequence: CDR1 SGHRS, CDR2 YFSETQ.

This clonotype was seen many times. V gene TRBV6-5 combines with J gene TRBJ1-5; 8 bases line up with TRBD1. Germline-derived CDR1 and CDR2 are MNHEY and SVGAGI. With 6 bases clipped from V and 9 bases from J, the junction kept 16 bases outside the gene matches. This CDR3 is 16 amino acids long. Here the CDR3 DNA reads TGTGCCAGCAGCGGACAGGGCCTGCCGGGCGGTGGGCCCCAGCATTTT. This gives the protein CASSGQGLPGGGPQHF.

This clonotype was detected ten times or more. The rearrangement links TRBV12-3 or TRBV12-4 to TRBJ1-2; no definite D call. There are 13 residues in the CDR3. The germline V and J ends were trimmed by 0 bases and 3 bases, with 5 bases remaining between them. The CDR3 is CASSLAQHYGYTF. The CDR3 bases are TGTGCCAGCAGTTTAGCACAGCACTATGGCTACACCTTC.

The gene calls are TRBV15 and TRBJ2-2; D ambiguous. Trimming took 0 bases from V and 8 from J, leaving 4 bases between them. CDR3 length equals 12 residues. Germline values: CDR1 LNHNV, CDR2 YYDKDF (reference sequence). CDR3 sequence (DNA): TGTGCCACCAGCAGAGATGGAGGGGAGCTGTTTTTT. Translation gives CATSRDGGELFF.

This clonotype was recorded a few times. The chain couples TRBV6-2 or TRBV6-3 to TRBJ1-5; possible D gene TRBD1, 5 bases. The germline gives CDR1 MNHEY, CDR2 SVGEGT. Trimming shortened V by 0 bases and J by 2 bases, and 11 bases separated the two germline ends. The CDR3 has 16 residues. This CDR3 is CASSYSTALGNQPQHF. CDR3 DNA sequence: TGTGCCAGCAGTTACTCGACAGCGTTGGGCAATCAGCCCCAGCATTTT.

This clonotype has only one observation. The CDR3 DNA reads as TGTGCCACAAGAGGTTATAGCAATCAGCCCCAGCATTTT. Residues: CATRGYSNQPQHF. The rearrangement links TRBV6-1 to TRBJ1-5; no definite D call. V shed 10 bases and J shed 0 bases, with 10 bases lying between them. Per germline, CDR1 MNHNS and CDR2 SASEGT. This CDR3 has 13 amino acids.

This clonotype was picked up many times. V usage is TRBV27 and J usage is TRBJ1-2; 9 bases align to TRBD1. The germline V gene encodes CDR1 MNHEY and CDR2 SMNVEV (reference sequence). There are 15 residues in the CDR3. The ends lost 2 bases at V and 7 bases at J; junction bases unmatched: 8. The CDR3: CASSLSYGTGSGYTF. In nucleotides, the CDR3 is TGTGCCAGCAGTTTAAGCTACGGGACAGGGTCTGGCTACACCTTC.

J is TRBJ2-7 and V is TRBV7-9; 7 positions agree with TRBD1. The CDR3 totals 15 residues. Germline V gene data show CDR1 as SEHNR and CDR2 as FQNEAQ (reference sequence). The V segment lost 5 bases and the J segment 0 bases; nucleotides outside the gene matches: 7. CDR3 in DNA: TGTGCCAGCAGCCAAAAGGGACAGACCTCCTACGAGCAGTACTTC. This sequence encodes CASSQKGQTSYEQYF.

The chain is built from TRBV12-3 or TRBV12-4 and TRBJ1-5, with TRBD1 matching 8 bases. The CDR3 consists of 15 residues. The V gene end was trimmed by 6 bases and the J gene end by 3 bases; junction bases not matched to a gene: 7. The CDR3 here is CASREGQVINQPQHF. The CDR3 DNA reads TGTGCCAGCAGAGAGGGACAGGTGATCAATCAGCCCCAGCATTTT.

This clonotype has a count of ten or more. The V and J genes are TRBV7-2 and TRBJ2-7; 12 bases are a match to TRBD2. The CDR3 length is 17 residues. Germline-derived CDR1 and CDR2 are SGHTA and FQGNSA. With V trimmed by 3 bases and J by 3 bases, 9 bases remained unmatched. The CDR3 region is CASSFASGGAGFYEQYF. The CDR3 DNA reads TGTGCCAGCAGCTTTGCTAGCGGGGGGGCCGGTTTCTACGAGCAGTACTTC. Filled out from reference TRBV7-2 and TRBJ2-7, the complete variable domain reads GAGVSQSPSNKVTEKGKDVELRCDPISGHTALYWYRQSLGQGLEFLIYFQGNSAPDKSGLPSDRFSAERTGGSVSTLTIQRTQQEDSAVYLCASSFASGGAGFYEQYFGPGTRLTVT.